This TCR beta chain was sequenced in a study of T cells in localized non-small cell lung cancer. Study results and caveats: Median approximately 58 top-100 tumor clones were shared with paired adjacent lung. Multi-region tumor sequencing was not done, so intratumor heterogeneity could not be excluded. Overall survival was longer when the density of T cells in the blood was higher. Adjacent uninvolved lung had the highest clonality, suggesting focused antigen responses.

Clones were sequenced by immunoSEQ multiplex PCR, and TCRdb holds only the in-frame ones, with some missing. The sample holds some 22,000 clones, about 88% seen once. As concerns this clone: The antigen remains unidentified.

Sequencing used peripheral blood, obtained before any cancer treatment. This receptor was identified in a man aged 40 to 75 with stage I lung adenocarcinoma.

For the CDR3, the DNA is TGCGCCAGCAGCTTCAAGACTAGCGGGGGGAGCGAGCAGTACTTC. Its translation is CASSFKTSGGSEQYF. The rearrangement uses TRBV5-1 and TRBJ2-7; 13 bases match TRBD2. Trimming at V came to 2 bases and at J to 6 bases, leaving 5 bases not matched to a gene. Germline CDR1 is SGHRS and CDR2 is YFSETQ. There are 15 residues in the CDR3.